This entry concerns a single T cell receptor (beta chain). This clonotype has more than one count but fewer than ten. No antigen is known for it. No quality values exist for individual bases; no much larger clone is one base distant. The donors were about 40 Caucasian individuals from Russia, aged roughly 6 to 90 years, who were systemically healthy. Around 9.9 milliliters of peripheral blood were collected from each donor into EDTA-treated Vacutainer tubes. Ficoll-Paque density-gradient centrifugation was used to isolate PBMCs, with at least 6 million per sample. Total RNA, at least 6 micrograms per sample, was extracted from PBMCs with Trizol reagent. For every donor, flow cytometry on a PBMC aliquot measured the percentage of naive CD45RAhigh/CD27high T cells. This sample is drawn from a study of blood T cells in healthy people across ages (dated by TCRdb to about 2015). Looking at the study overall: In model experiments, template switching captured roughly one uniquely barcoded TCR beta cDNA molecule for every two T cells. To track age-related changes in TCR beta repertoire diversity, the study relied on deep sequencing normalized with unique cDNA molecular identifiers. To avoid experimental bias, donors of different ages were randomly spread across the sequencing lanes. The donors were split into four age groups: young (average around 15 years), middle-aged (roughly 40), aged (approximately 59) and long-lived (about 82). The study analyzed two additional independent replicas of 1 million unique cDNA reads from the same blood draw for two donors, one aged 18 to 29 and one aged 80 or older. What the study reported, not specific to this receptor: Estimates of total diversity based on one million sequenced T cells were considered lower bounds and underestimates. Since profiling was done on bulk unsorted PBMCs, naive and antigen-experienced compartments could not be conclusively compared. The long-lived group showed more naive CD4+ T cells, fewer expanded clones and increased TCR diversity than the aged group, suggesting age selection. Observed TCR beta diversity per million T cells fell roughly linearly with age, and a significant reduction was already apparent by age roughly 40. The percentage of naive T cells measured by flow cytometry correlated strongly with observed TCR beta diversity. Donor CMV infection status was unknown, potentially confounding age-related changes in expanded clonotypes.

Preparation of the library involved 5' RACE. Sequencing instrument: Illumina HiSeq 2500. A second PCR of roughly 7 to 11 cycles was performed with a sample-barcoded 5' primer and a J-beta primer mix. A unique molecular identifier was introduced onto each TCR beta cDNA molecule by a template-switch 5' adaptor carrying 12 random nucleotides. At least 3 million CDR3-containing paired-end reads were obtained from each sample. First-strand cDNA was synthesized from all RNA with the Mint cDNA synthesis kit, primed by a TRBC-specific oligonucleotide. After uracil-DNA glycosylase treatment, a first 18-cycle PCR used universal primers M1SS and BC2_uni_R on all cDNA. From the authors' description of their analysis: For normalization, 1 million high-quality reads were randomly selected from each sample, with every read carrying a distinct molecular identifier. Instead of being binned into consensus sequences, reads with shared molecular identifiers were discarded. MiTCR, with a Q25 quality threshold and the strictest error-elimination algorithm, was used for CDR3 identification, clonotype clustering and error correction. Lower-bound total TCR beta diversity was estimated with a nonparametric unseen species model using Euler transformation. The public reads were quality trimmed at Q25 with fastp and then assembled into clones with MiXCR by TCRdb, keeping productive beta chains. Rows are unified per CDR3 protein, each entry keeping the most common DNA and genes. The V and J calls and clone size come from TCRdb's table, not from the authors' own analysis. The sample includes under 2 million distinct CDR3 sequences, with around 36% observed a single time. About 11% of the sample is in the top ten clones.

The specimen was blood. This receptor was obtained from a woman in her thirties in good health.

The nucleotide sequence is given as TGTGCCAGCAGCCAAAACCTTGGGACTAGCGGGTACGAGCAGTACTTC. This codes for CASSQNLGTSGYEQYF. The sequence joins TRBV4-2 to TRBJ2-7; 12 bases in between match TRBD2. The CDR3 numbers 16 residues from cysteine through phenylalanine. The sequence is cut down to CDR3 DNA, 48 bases in frame from base 1. The germline V end is reduced by 2 bases and the J end by 4 bases; junction bases left unmatched: 6. CDR1 LGHNA and CDR2 YNFKEQ are derived from the germline V gene.